The 21 T cell receptor beta chains reported below all come from one sample, sequenced in a study of blood T cell repertoires in COVID-19. The method was immunoSEQ multiplex PCR; TCRdb's version includes in-frame clones alone and lacks a portion of them. The sample lists around 70,000 clones, about three quarters occurring once. Material for sequencing was peripheral blood. These receptors came from a human donor in a cohort sampled during active COVID-19.

J is TRBJ1-2 and V is TRBV7-9, with TRBD1 matching over 8 bases. V lost 4 bases, J lost 7 bases, and 5 bases stayed unmatched. This CDR3 is 13 amino acids long. In germline, CDR1 is SEHNR, CDR2 FQNEAQ (reference sequence). The CDR3, as DNA: TGTGCCAGCAGCTCGACAGGGGTTGGTGGCTACACCTTC. Translating gives CASSSTGVGGYTF.

V usage is TRBV4-2 and J usage is TRBJ2-7; D unclear. Germline CDR1 and CDR2: LGHNA and YNFKEQ. The CDR3 spans 15 residues. The V end was cut by 1 base, the J end by 0 bases, with 10 bases between. The CDR3 sequence: CASSQAREASYEQYF. The CDR3 DNA sequence: TGTGCCAGCAGCCAAGCCCGAGAGGCCTCCTACGAGCAGTACTTC.

The chain has TRBV4-1 and TRBJ2-2, with 8 bases fitting TRBD2. This CDR3 region has 18 residues. V lost 0 bases and J lost 5; bases outside the gene matches: 11. Germline CDR1 is MGHRA and CDR2 is YSYEKL. CDR3 loop: CASSQEIPLGRVTGELFF. Written as DNA, the CDR3 is TGCGCCAGCAGCCAAGAGATCCCTCTCGGGAGGGTAACCGGGGAGCTGTTTTTT.

This clone showed up just a few times. The chain combines TRBV2 with TRBJ1-1; possibly TRBD1 for D (6 bases). The CDR3 consists of 14 residues. Trimming took 4 bases from V and 1 from J, leaving 10 bases between them. From germline, CDR1 is SNHLY and CDR2 FYNNEI. In nucleotides, the CDR3 is TGTGCCAGCAGTGTTGGGGGCGGGAACACTGAAGCTTTCTTT. Its protein product is CASSVGGGNTEAFF.

The chain recombines TRBV2 with TRBJ1-4; D is ambiguous. This CDR3 has 14 residues. From germline, CDR1 is SNHLY and CDR2 FYNNEI. Trimming removed 6 bases from V and 7 bases from J, with 15 bases in between. CDR3 in DNA: TGTGCCAGCAGACTCGGTCCCGCGGGTGAAAAACTGTTTTTT. Its translation is CASRLGPAGEKLFF.

The chain uses TRBV5-1 and TRBJ2-3, with a possible D match to TRBD2 (5 bases). The CDR3 is 15 amino acids. The germline V and J ends were trimmed by 4 bases and 2 bases, with 14 bases remaining between them. From germline, CDR1 is SGHRS and CDR2 YFSETQ. CDR3 region: CASSPTRGNTDTQYF. As DNA, the CDR3 is TGCGCCAGCAGCCCTACCCGAGGGAACACAGATACGCAGTATTTT.

The chain combines TRBV18 with TRBJ2-2, with 9 bases that match TRBD1. CDR1 is KGHSH and CDR2 is LQKENI in the germline V gene. The CDR3 runs 13 residues. After removal of 11 bases from V and 7 bases from J, the junction contained 8 bases not matched to a gene. The CDR3, as DNA: TGTGCCGCGACAGGGGGTGATGGCGGGGAGCTGTTTTTT. This codes for CAATGGDGGELFF.

This clone occurred once. The rearrangement links TRBV2 to TRBJ2-7, with D tentatively TRBD1 (6 bases). Per germline, CDR1 SNHLY and CDR2 FYNNEI. The length of the CDR3 is 12 residues. V lost 2 bases, J lost 10 bases, and 12 bases lay in between. The CDR3 DNA follows: TGTGCCAGCAGTGAATGGGACACCAACCAGTACTTC. This gives the protein CASSEWDTNQYF.

Here the CDR3 reads CASSTGTRNTGELFF. In DNA, the CDR3 is TGTGCCAGCAGTACCGGGACTAGGAACACCGGGGAGCTGTTTTTT. The chain links TRBV6-6 to TRBJ2-2; TRBD2 aligns across 8 bases. The V and J ends lost 5 bases and 1 base, in that order; junction bases with no gene match: 3. The CDR3 is made up of 15 amino acids. Germline loops: CDR1 MNHNY, CDR2 SVGAGI (reference sequence).

The chain recombines TRBV11-3 with TRBJ2-1, with 8 bases matching TRBD1. The CDR3 runs 14 residues. Germline values: CDR1 SGHNT, CDR2 YENEEA. V shed 1 base and J 13 bases; nucleotides not matched to a gene: 9. CDR3 protein: CASSLGQGTMRQFF. CDR3 in DNA: TGTGCCAGCAGCTTAGGACAGGGGACAATGAGACAGTTCTTC.

The chain employs TRBV19 and TRBJ1-1; D gene ambiguous. CDR1 is LNHDA, CDR2 SQIVND, per germline (reference sequence). Trimming pared 0 bases from V and 4 bases from J, leaving 12 bases between. The CDR3 totals 15 residues. The CDR3 sequence: CASSIDTGGPTEAFF. Here the CDR3 DNA reads TGTGCCAGTAGTATAGATACGGGCGGGCCCACTGAAGCTTTCTTT.

The chain has TRBV2 and TRBJ2-6; D not resolved. V was pared by 1 base and J by 0 bases, with 7 bases between. The CDR3 is 16 residues long. Germline V gives CDR1 SNHLY, CDR2 FYNNEI. In DNA, the CDR3 is TGTGCCAGCAGTGAAGTTTTGAGCTCTGGGGCCAACGTCCTGACTTTC. It specifies CASSEVLSSGANVLTF.

The chain has TRBV30 and TRBJ1-1; the D is unclear. The CDR3 is 13 amino acids. V shed 3 bases and J shed 3 bases, with 11 bases lying between them. CDR1 and CDR2 from the germline V gene are GTSNPN and SVGIG (reference sequence). The CDR3 here is CAWSGGADTEAFF. In DNA, the CDR3 is TGTGCCTGGAGCGGTGGTGCGGACACTGAAGCTTTCTTT.

The chain links TRBV10-2 to TRBJ2-7, with 10 bases fitting TRBD2. V shed 6 bases, J shed 4 bases, and the junction held 9 bases outside the gene matches. The length of the CDR3 is 15 residues. Germline V gene data show CDR1 as WSHSY and CDR2 as SAAADI. This chain's CDR3 is CASSDSSGSGYEQYF. DNA of the CDR3: TGCGCCAGCAGCGACTCTAGCGGGAGTGGGTACGAGCAGTACTTC.

This clone has more than one count but fewer than ten. The chain has TRBV6-5 and TRBJ1-6; D call uncertain. Trimming shortened V by 3 bases and J by 5 bases, and 14 bases separated the two germline ends. CDR3 size: 16 residues. Germline V gene data show CDR1 as MNHEY and CDR2 as SVGAGI. The CDR3: CASSYTSGNNNSPLHF. CDR3 in DNA: TGTGCCAGCAGTTATACGTCCGGGAACAATAATTCACCCCTCCACTTT.

V is TRBV28 and J is TRBJ2-7, with TRBD2 identical over 12 bases. This CDR3 region has 16 residues. Germline V gene data show CDR1 as MDHEN and CDR2 as SYDVKM. Unmatched junction bases numbered 10, after V lost 5 bases and J lost 5 bases. CDR3 sequence (DNA): TGTGCCAGCAGTCCACTCAGACTAGCGGGAGCCCACGAGCAGTACTTC. It translates to CASSPLRLAGAHEQYF.

The chain combines TRBV4-1 with TRBJ2-1, with 9 bases lining up with TRBD2. V dropped 0 bases and J dropped 4; count of bases not matched to a gene: 10. This CDR3 has 18 residues. Germline V gives CDR1 MGHRA, CDR2 YSYEKL. The CDR3 loop reads CASSQDVGSGGVYNEQFF. For the CDR3, the DNA is TGCGCCAGCAGCCAAGATGTTGGTAGCGGGGGAGTTTACAATGAGCAGTTCTTC.

This clone was observed a handful of times. In nucleotides, the CDR3 is TGTGCCAGCAGCGCCGGGTTGGGAACAGGGAAAGAGACCCAGTACTTC. Translating it yields CASSAGLGTGKETQYF. This chain joins TRBV9 and TRBJ2-5; D may be TRBD1 (6 bases). The CDR3 contains 16 residues. With 3 bases removed from V and 3 bases from J, the gap between germline ends came to 18 bases. Germline V gene lookup returns CDR1 SGDLS and CDR2 YYNGEE. Filled out from reference TRBV9 and TRBJ2-5, the complete variable domain reads DSGVTQTPKHLITATGQRVTLRCSPRSGDLSVYWYQQSLDQGLQFLIQYYNGEERAKGNILERFSAQQFPDLHSELNLSSLELGDSALYFCASSAGLGTGKETQYFGPGTRLLVL.

The J gene is TRBJ1-5, the V gene TRBV3-1 (or the pseudogene TRBV3-2); D is perhaps TRBD1 (5 bases). This CDR3 has 15 amino acids. The germline CDR1 and CDR2 sequences are LGHDT and YNNKEL (reference sequence). The ends were cut back, 0 bases at V and 7 bases at J, with 13 bases in the middle. CDR3 sequence reads: CASSQEPGGGQPQHF. CDR3 nucleotide sequence: TGTGCCAGCAGCCAAGAACCCGGGGGAGGACAGCCCCAGCATTTT.

This clone was detected once. The chain combines TRBV4-1 with TRBJ2-3; 11 bases align to TRBD2. The CDR3 consists of 17 residues. Germline CDR1 is MGHRA and CDR2 is YSYEKL. V shed 1 base, J shed 6 bases, and the junction held 9 bases outside the gene matches. The DNA for the CDR3 is TGCGCCAGCAGCCAAGGCTTAGGGACTAGCGGAATCGATACGCAGTATTTT. Protein: CASSQGLGTSGIDTQYF.

This chain links TRBV5-1 with TRBJ2-1, with D maybe TRBD2 (6 bases). There are 15 residues in the CDR3. Trimming removed 0 bases at V and 0 bases at J, with 7 bases between. Germline lookup yields CDR1 SGHRS and CDR2 YFSETQ. CDR3 DNA sequence: TGCGCCAGCAGCTTGGACGGGAGCTCCTACAATGAGCAGTTCTTC. This codes for CASSLDGSSYNEQFF.